Listed below are T cell receptor beta chains from one sample, sequenced in a study of T cell responses to AZD1222 COVID-19 vaccine. Sequencing was performed with immunoSEQ multiplex PCR; in TCRdb, only in-frame clones are kept and a portion is missing. Here the sample spans about 140,000 clones, around 90% being singletons. The sequencing used peripheral blood, collected on day 0 of AZD1222 vaccination. The source of these receptors is an adult in good health. The CDR3 runs from the conserved cysteine through the conserved F or W. The D gene is left open where the match is weak. Clone size is given for some rows only: seen once, a few or many times, or a class if the clone is expanded.

TRBV27,once,TRBJ2-2,17,TRBD1,TGTGCCAGCAGTTTACATGGGACAGGGGTGAACACCGGGGAGCTGTTTTTT,CASSLHGTGVNTGELFF
TRBV4-3,few,TRBJ2-1,15,.,TGCGCCAGCAGCCAAGATGGATTAGAACCAGATGAGCAGTTCTTC,CASSQDGLEPDEQFF
TRBV5-1,.,TRBJ1-6,19,TRBD1,TGCGCCAGCAGGTTTATAAAAGACCGGGACAGAGGGTTTAATTCACCCCTCCACTTT,CASRFIKDRDRGFNSPLHF
TRBV12-3/TRBV12-4,.,TRBJ2-5,12,TRBD2,TGTGCCAGCAGGGGAGGGAGAGAGACCCAGTACTTC,CASRGGRETQYF
TRBV6-5,few,TRBJ2-1,16,TRBD1,TGTGCCAGCAGTTACCCAACCCGGACAGGGTACAATGAGCAGTTCTTC,CASSYPTRTGYNEQFF
TRBV28,few,TRBJ2-7,13,.,TGTGCCAGCAGGTCTAACGGTCCCTACGAGCAGTACTTC,CASRSNGPYEQYF
TRBV28,once,TRBJ1-1,14,.,TGTGCCAGCAGTGTGACGGACACGAACACTGAAGCTTTCTTT,CASSVTDTNTEAFF
TRBV6-2/TRBV6-3,.,TRBJ1-1,13,.,TGTGCCAGCAGTGTGACGGAGGCCACTGAAGCTTTCTTT,CASSVTEATEAFF
TRBV5-1,.,TRBJ1-1,14,.,TGCGCCAGCAGCTTTCGGATCATGAACACTGAAGCTTTCTTT,CASSFRIMNTEAFF
TRBV6-2/TRBV6-3,.,TRBJ2-7,21,TRBD2,TGTGCCAGCAGTTACTCGAGGGGGCATAGCGGGAGCGTACGTTTCGTCTACGAGCAGTACTTC,CASSYSRGHSGSVRFVYEQYF
TRBV4-2,.,TRBJ2-5,18,TRBD2,TGTGCCAGCAGCCAAGGCCTGGGTGGTAGCGGGAGGGAAGAGACCCAGTACTTC,CASSQGLGGSGREETQYF
TRBV7-6,once,TRBJ2-3,15,TRBD2,TGTGCCAGCAGCCCCTCCTTAGCGGGAGGAGATACGCAGTATTTT,CASSPSLAGGDTQYF
TRBV3-1/TRBV3-2,few,TRBJ2-7,14,.,TGTGCCAGCACGGGGCGCTACCCTTCCTACGAGCAGTACTTC,CASTGRYPSYEQYF
TRBV19,.,TRBJ1-2,13,.,TGTGCCAGTAGGGCTGGGAATAACTATGGCTACACCTTC,CASRAGNNYGYTF
TRBV4-3,.,TRBJ2-3,22,TRBD2,TGCGCCAGCAGCCAAGAAGCGGGGCCCGGAGGGACCGGCTCAGGTAGCACAGATACGCAGTATTTT,CASSQEAGPGGTGSGSTDTQYF